The clone carrying this T cell receptor beta chain has just one count. The length of the CDR3 is 14 residues. The V end was cut by 6 bases, the J end by 2 bases, with 8 bases between. Germline loops: CDR1 MNHEY, CDR2 SMNVEV (reference sequence). Seattle patients were enrolled while actively infected and followed longitudinally. This sample was taken from a study of blood T cell repertoires in COVID-19. Study-level information: Samples representing acute and convalescent COVID-19 were sourced from the United States, Italy and Spain. T cells, B-cell-depleted T cells, or PBMCs provided the cDNA or gDNA that served as material.

Study processing details: Amplified reference gene primers provided the basis for estimating nucleated cell counts. The data were produced by immunoSEQ multiplex PCR, yet TCRdb's version contains in-frame clones alone and is incomplete. That table is the source of V, J and clone size, and D and trimming were worked out from the DNA. The sample has about 350,000 clones, roughly 90% seen once; the top ten hold roughly 7.1%. Sequenced input: peripheral blood. The chain has TRBV27 and TRBJ2-6; no clear D. This receptor was taken from a woman in her sixties with COVID-19, enrolled during active disease. CDR3 coding DNA: TGTGCCAGCAGACGTACAGCTGGGGCCAACGTCCTGACTTTC. Amino acid sequence: CASRRTAGANVLTF.